This T cell receptor beta chain was identified during a study of blood T cell repertoires in COVID-19. Study in general: Samples came from the United States, Italy and Spain, spanning acute and convalescent COVID-19. PBMCs, B-cell-depleted T cells, or T cells were the source of the cDNA or gDNA that made up the material.

Authors' methods: Amplification of reference gene primers provided the estimated nucleated cell counts. The assay was immunoSEQ multiplex PCR, and TCRdb's table has in-frame clones only and misses some. Clonal size and the V and J genes are those of that table, whereas D and trimming came from the DNA. The profile covers 40,000 or so clones, with around 74% appearing a single time and about a quarter taken by the ten largest. V lost 0 bases, J lost 8 bases, and 16 bases stayed unmatched. Germline V gene data show CDR1 as LNHDA and CDR2 as SQIVND (reference sequence). This CDR3 contains 18 residues. The sequence derives from a man aged 70 or older with acute or convalescent COVID-19. Sequences were obtained from peripheral blood. V gene TRBV19 combines with J gene TRBJ2-1, with TRBD2 matching over 7 bases. Here the CDR3 DNA reads TGTGCCAGTAGTATAGAGCAGGCTAGCGGAACCAACATCCATGAGCAGTTCTTC. Its translation: CASSIEQASGTNIHEQFF.